A selection of T cell receptor beta chains follows, all from one sample in a study of shared clonotypes between healthy human individuals. Some clones are missing from TCRdb's copy, which holds only in-frame ones; the method was immunoSEQ multiplex PCR. The sample holds 950,000 to 1,200,000 clones, about 80% seen once. Sequences were obtained from memory CD4+ T cells from PBMCs. These receptors all stem from a man between 18 and 29 years old in good health. Some clones in this sample may be carry-over from other donors' samples. Both conserved end residues are part of each CDR3. D genes are given only for firm matches. Size tells how often a clone was seen (once, few, many) or the class of an expanded clone, and some rows leave it out.

v_call,d_call,clone_size,j_call,cdr3_nt,cdr3_aa
TRBV19,-,-,TRBJ1-1,TGTGCCAGTAGGGCGGGGGGCGCAGGTACTGAAGCTTTCTTT,CASRAGGAGTEAFF
TRBV7-9,TRBD1,-,TRBJ1-4,TGTGCCAGCAGCAAGGACAGGTACAATGAAAAACTGTTTTTT,CASSKDRYNEKLFF
TRBV5-1,TRBD2,-,TRBJ2-7,TGCGCCAGCAGCCCCTCCGGCGGGAGTAGGTACGAGCAGTACTTC,CASSPSGGSRYEQYF
TRBV4-2,TRBD2,-,TRBJ2-2,TGTGCCAGCAGCCTCGGGACTAGCGGGAGGGCTGGCGGGGAGCTGTTTTTT,CASSLGTSGRAGGELFF
TRBV2,-,few,TRBJ1-1,TGTGCCAGCAGTGTTGGCAGCAAGGAGACTTTCTTT,CASSVGSKETFF
TRBV6-1,TRBD2,-,TRBJ2-3,TGTGCCAGCAGTGTTTTAGCGGGGGGCACAGATACGCAGTATTTT,CASSVLAGGTDTQYF
TRBV7-3,-,-,TRBJ2-5,TGTGCCAGCAGCTCACGACGAGGAACCCAAGAGACCCAGTACTTC,CASSSRRGTQETQYF
TRBV9,-,many,TRBJ1-2,TGTGCCAGCAGCGTAGTCCCTGGGCAGGGACTCTATGGCTACACCTTC,CASSVVPGQGLYGYTF
TRBV14,-,once,TRBJ2-7,TGTGCCAGCAGCCAAGGTATGTTCGGCGGTTCCTACGAGCAGTACTTC,CASSQGMFGGSYEQYF
TRBV28,TRBD1,-,TRBJ2-7,TGTGCCAGCAGTTTAACGGCGACAGGGAACTACGAGCAGTACTTC,CASSLTATGNYEQYF
TRBV7-9,-,-,TRBJ2-5,TGTGCCAGCAGCCCGGGCGGGGGCCGACAAGAGACCCAGTACTTC,CASSPGGGRQETQYF
TRBV19,TRBD2,-,TRBJ2-3,TGTGCCAGTAGTAGCGGGAGTAGGACAGATACGCAGTATTTT,CASSSGSRTDTQYF
TRBV28,TRBD2,-,TRBJ2-1,TGTGCCAGCAGTTTGCCTAATAGCGGGAGAGAGCAGTTCTTC,CASSLPNSGREQFF
TRBV28,-,-,TRBJ1-3,TGTGCCAGCAGTTTATGGATGGACAGTGGAAACACCATATATTTT,CASSLWMDSGNTIYF
TRBV18,-,once,TRBJ2-7,TGTGCCAGCTCACCACCAGGAGATTACGAGCAGTACTTC,CASSPPGDYEQYF
TRBV30,TRBD1,-,TRBJ1-2,TGTGCCTGGCCCCCCCGGACAGGGGGCAGCTATGGCTACACCTTC,CAWPPRTGGSYGYTF
TRBV14,TRBD1,-,TRBJ2-7,TGTGCCAGCAGCCAGACTTCTGGACAGGGTAGATACGAGCAGTACTTC,CASSQTSGQGRYEQYF
TRBV2,TRBD1,-,TRBJ2-1,TGTGCCAGCAGGACAGGGGCTGATTACAATGAGCAGTTCTTC,CASRTGADYNEQFF
TRBV25-1,-,-,TRBJ1-3,TGTGCCAGCAGTGTGGGAAACGGGAACACCATATATTTT,CASSVGNGNTIYF
TRBV18,TRBD1,-,TRBJ2-3,TGTGCCAGCTCACCCCGGGACAGGGGTGCAGATACGCAGTATTTT,CASSPRDRGADTQYF
TRBV4-1,-,-,TRBJ2-3,TGCGCCAGCAGCCTCCCGGGGACCACAGATACGCAGTATTTT,CASSLPGTTDTQYF
TRBV18,-,few,TRBJ1-1,TGTGCCAGCTCACCACTCTGGGGGGATTATGCTGAAGCTTTCTTT,CASSPLWGDYAEAFF
TRBV15,TRBD2,-,TRBJ2-3,TGTGCCACCGCGAAGGGACTAGCGGGGTACACAGATACGCAGTATTTT,CATAKGLAGYTDTQYF
TRBV28,TRBD2,once,TRBJ2-7,TGTGCCAGTTCTAGCGGGGAGTCCTACGAGCAGTACTTC,CASSSGESYEQYF
TRBV7-9,-,-,TRBJ1-4,TGTGCCAGCAGCTTAAGTAGGTCGTGGGTCGAAAAACTGTTTTTT,CASSLSRSWVEKLFF
TRBV5-1,-,-,TRBJ2-5,TGCGCCAGCAGCTTGTCTTTGTACACAGAGACCCAGTACTTC,CASSLSLYTETQYF
TRBV2,-,once,TRBJ1-4,TGTGCCAGCAGACTGTCGGGTGGGGGACTGTTTTTT,CASRLSGGGLFF
TRBV11-2,-,once,TRBJ2-5,TGTGCCAGCAGAAACCACCAGGGTGGGCAGACCCAGTACTTC,CASRNHQGGQTQYF
TRBV7-2,-,-,TRBJ2-7,TGTGCCAGCAGCTCCGCCGGAAACGAGCAGTACTTC,CASSSAGNEQYF
TRBV2,TRBD2,-,TRBJ2-1,TGTGCCAGCAGTTTCCGACTAGCGGGAACAGTAGGCAATGAGCAGTTCTTC,CASSFRLAGTVGNEQFF
TRBV29-1,-,-,TRBJ2-5,TGCAGCGTTTTGCAGGGGCCGGAGACCCAGTACTTC,CSVLQGPETQYF
TRBV19,TRBD1,-,TRBJ1-2,TGTGCCAGTAGTATCGGGACAGGAGCTAACTATGGCTACACCTTC,CASSIGTGANYGYTF
TRBV11-2,-,-,TRBJ2-7,TGTGCCAGCAGCCGCCTCAGGGGTAGCGTCCACGAGCAGTACTTC,CASSRLRGSVHEQYF
TRBV5-1,-,-,TRBJ1-2,TGCGCCAGCAGCTTGGGAGTGACAGGCGGCTATGGCTACACCTTC,CASSLGVTGGYGYTF
TRBV9,-,-,TRBJ2-1,TGTGCCAGCGCGGAATCTAGCATCTACAATGAGCAGTTCTTC,CASAESSIYNEQFF
TRBV7-9,TRBD1,-,TRBJ1-6,TGTGCCAGCAGCCAGACAGGGTCGGGATCACCCCTCCACTTT,CASSQTGSGSPLHF
TRBV28,TRBD2,-,TRBJ2-7,TGTGCCAGTCACGCCGGGACTAGCGTCTACGAGCAGTACTTC,CASHAGTSVYEQYF
TRBV11-2,TRBD1,-,TRBJ2-1,TGTGCCAGCAGCTTATTGATGACGGGACAGGGGGTCAATGAGCAGTTCTTC,CASSLLMTGQGVNEQFF
TRBV4-3,-,-,TRBJ1-6,TGCGCCAGCAGCCAAGGGGGGGGGACCTCCTATAATTCACCCCTCCACTTT,CASSQGGGTSYNSPLHF
TRBV28,-,-,TRBJ1-1,TGTGCCGGAATTCCGGGACGGAGGAACACTGAAGCTTTCTTT,CAGIPGRRNTEAFF
TRBV7-8,TRBD1,-,TRBJ1-4,TGTGCCAGCAGCTTGGGCAGGGGGTGGGAAAAACTGTTTTTT,CASSLGRGWEKLFF
TRBV18,-,-,TRBJ1-2,TGTGCCAGCTCACCACTGGGGGGGTCTAACTATGGCTACACCTTC,CASSPLGGSNYGYTF
TRBV2,TRBD1,many,TRBJ1-1,TGTGCCAGCAGCCCTGACAGGGTCACTGAAGCTTTCTTT,CASSPDRVTEAFF
TRBV7-8,-,many,TRBJ2-3,TGTGCCAGCAGCTTAGACAGTGGCACAGATACGCAGTATTTT,CASSLDSGTDTQYF
TRBV5-1,-,-,TRBJ2-3,TGCGCCAGCAGCTTCACGTCAGGCACAGATACGCAGTATTTT,CASSFTSGTDTQYF
TRBV15,-,-,TRBJ2-1,TGTGCCACCAGCATCACGGGGGCTTACAATGAGCAGTTCTTC,CATSITGAYNEQFF
TRBV5-1,TRBD1,-,TRBJ1-6,TGCGCCAGCAGCGGGGGGGACAGTTGGAATTCACCCCTCCACTTT,CASSGGDSWNSPLHF
TRBV7-9,-,few,TRBJ1-1,TGTGCCAGCAGCTTAGGCCAGGCTGAAGCTTTCTTT,CASSLGQAEAFF
TRBV5-1,-,-,TRBJ1-2,TGCGCCAGCAGCTTACAAGGGTACTCTGGCTACACCTTC,CASSLQGYSGYTF
TRBV28,TRBD1,many,TRBJ1-2,TGTGCCAGCAGGGGGACAGCGAACTATGGCTACACCTTC,CASRGTANYGYTF
TRBV7-9,TRBD1,-,TRBJ1-4,TGTGCCAGCAGCTTAGCCCGGACAGGAAGTGAAAAACTGTTTTTT,CASSLARTGSEKLFF
TRBV28,TRBD1,-,TRBJ1-1,TGTGCCAGCGGGGGACAGCTAGGGACTGAAGCTTTCTTT,CASGGQLGTEAFF
TRBV6-6,-,-,TRBJ1-4,TGTGCCAGCAGTCGCCAGGCAACTAATGAAAAACTGTTTTTT,CASSRQATNEKLFF
TRBV6-5,TRBD2,-,TRBJ2-7,TGTGCCAGCAGGACTAGCGGTTACGAGCAGTACTTC,CASRTSGYEQYF
TRBV5-4,-,many,TRBJ1-5,TGTGCCAGCAGCTTGGGTGGGGGCAATCAGCCCCAGCATTTT,CASSLGGGNQPQHF
TRBV7-9,-,-,TRBJ1-2,TGTGCCAGCAGCCGCGGGCTGGGTTCGGATGGCTACACCTTC,CASSRGLGSDGYTF
TRBV6-1,-,-,TRBJ2-7,TGTGCCAGCACGCAGGGACCTACCTACGAGCAGTACTTC,CASTQGPTYEQYF
TRBV9,TRBD1,-,TRBJ1-4,TGTGCCAGCAGCGCTAAGTTAGTTCCCCGCACCTCCGGGACAGGGGACACTAATGAAAAACTGTTTTTT,CASSAKLVPRTSGTGDTNEKLFF
TRBV5-4,TRBD2,-,TRBJ2-3,TGTGCCAGCAGCTTGACGGGAGGGCGGGCAGATACGCAGTATTTT,CASSLTGGRADTQYF
TRBV11-2,-,-,TRBJ1-1,TGTGCCAGCAGCTTAGATCTAACAGTTGAAGCTTTCTTT,CASSLDLTVEAFF